The T cell receptor beta chain under discussion was sequenced for a study of T cells after posttransplantation cyclophosphamide. Broader study findings: Skin or GI-infiltrating T cells shared few TRB sequences with blood. TRB clonality was highly associated with recipient CMV seropositivity and reactivation.

Points on this clone: The antigen is undetermined.

Sequenced by immunoSEQ multiplex PCR; TCRdb stores in-frame clones only, minus some. The sample has some 20,000 clones; less than 98% are singletons. Germline V gene data show CDR1 as SGHNT and CDR2 as YYREEE (reference sequence). V was trimmed by 1 base and J by 3 bases, leaving 3 bases between them. The CDR3 contains 12 residues. The naive gate required viable CD3+CD4+ or CD3+CD8+ cells with CCR7+CD45RA+CD45RO-CD95-CD27+CD28+ phenotype. The TCR comes from a man aged 50 to 59 in good health, CMV-negative, and a related stem cell transplant donor. The chain employs TRBV5-4 and TRBJ2-3; D is uncertain. The material sequenced was naive CD4+ T cells sorted from PBMCs. The CDR3 coding sequence is TGTGCCAGCAGCTTGTCAACAGATACGCAGTATTTT. This encodes CASSLSTDTQYF.